This TCR beta chain was sequenced in a study of blood T cell repertoires in COVID-19. On the study more broadly: Acute-phase and convalescent COVID-19 samples originated in the United States, Italy and Spain. In each case, the material was cDNA or gDNA derived from T cells, B-cell-depleted T cells, or PBMCs.

Methods used by the authors: Amplification from reference gene primers served as the basis for estimated nucleated cell counts. The table came from immunoSEQ multiplex PCR; TCRdb's copy has only in-frame clones and leaves some out. D and trimming were read from the DNA, whereas the V and J calls and clone size are those reported in that table. Among under 150,000 clones listed, roughly four fifths were seen once. Germline V gene lookup returns CDR1 MNHEY and CDR2 SVGAGI. There are 14 residues in the CDR3. Trimming pared 4 bases from V and 0 bases from J, leaving 10 bases between. The chain couples TRBV6-5 to TRBJ2-7; D might be TRBD1 (6 bases). The sequencing sample was made of peripheral blood. This sequence originates from a middle-aged man with active or convalescent COVID-19. In DNA form, the CDR3 reads TGTGCCAGCAGTTCACAGGGCCGCTCCTACGAGCAGTACTTC. Translating it yields CASSSQGRSYEQYF.